Described below is a single TCR beta chain sequence and its context. Its antigen is not identified. The sequenced target, TCR beta, came from blood CD8+ and CD4+ T cells. Negative isolation was applied to CD8+ and CD4+ T cells, and FACS enrichment was applied to TEMRA cells. The CDR3 covers 15 residues. Looked up from germline, CDR1 is SGHVS and CDR2 is FQNEAQ. V was clipped by 4 bases and J by 7 bases, with 16 bases between them. This specimen comes from a study of CD8 T cells in Susac syndrome. Study-level findings and limits: It was acknowledged by the study that relatively few individuals were included in its TCR sequencing and HLA analysis.

A quantity of roughly 0.5 to 1 ug RNA underwent reverse transcription using random hexamers. TCRdb reprocessed the immunoSEQ multiplex PCR reads via MiXCR and lists one record per CDR3 protein. This sample has approximately 280,000 distinct CDR3 sequences; about 85% occur once, and the top ten carry 0.11%. The sequence derives from a human donor with multiple sclerosis. The V gene is TRBV7-8, the J gene TRBJ2-2, with D tentatively TRBD1 (5 bases). The sequencing input was CD8+ T cells from PBMCs. The chain's CDR3 is CASSWAGYDSGELFF. The CDR3 DNA reads TGTGCCAGCAGCTGGGCAGGGTACGATAGCGGGGAGCTGTTTTTT.